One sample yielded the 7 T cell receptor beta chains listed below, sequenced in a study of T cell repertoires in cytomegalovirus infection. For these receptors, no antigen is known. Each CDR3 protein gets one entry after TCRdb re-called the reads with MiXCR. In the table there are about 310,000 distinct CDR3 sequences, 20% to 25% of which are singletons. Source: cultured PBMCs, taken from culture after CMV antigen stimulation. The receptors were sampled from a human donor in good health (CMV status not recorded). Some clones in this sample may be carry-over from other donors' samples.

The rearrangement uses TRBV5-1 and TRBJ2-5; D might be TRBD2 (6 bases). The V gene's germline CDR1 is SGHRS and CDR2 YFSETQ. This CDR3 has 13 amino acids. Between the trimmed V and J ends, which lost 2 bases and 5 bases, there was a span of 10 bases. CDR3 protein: CASSFPEGETQYF. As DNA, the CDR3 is TGCGCCAGCAGCTTCCCGGAGGGGGAGACCCAGTACTTC. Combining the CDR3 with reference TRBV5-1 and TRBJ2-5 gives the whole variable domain KAGVTQTPRYLIKTRGQQVTLSCSPISGHRSVSWYQQTPGQGLQFLFEYFSETQRNKGNFPGRFSGRQFSNSRSEMNVSTLELGDSALYLCASSFPEGETQYFGPGTRLLVL.

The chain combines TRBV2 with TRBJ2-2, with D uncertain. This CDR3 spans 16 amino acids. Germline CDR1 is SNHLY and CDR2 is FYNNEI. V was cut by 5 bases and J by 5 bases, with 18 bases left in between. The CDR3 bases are TGTGCCAGCAGTAGTTTTGCAGGCCTGGAAACCGGGGAGCTGTTTTTT. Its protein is CASSSFAGLETGELFF.

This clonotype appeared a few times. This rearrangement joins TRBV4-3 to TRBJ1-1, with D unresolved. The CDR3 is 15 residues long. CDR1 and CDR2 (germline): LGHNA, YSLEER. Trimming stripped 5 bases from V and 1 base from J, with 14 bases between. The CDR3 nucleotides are TGCGCCAGCAGCAAAGCTTATGGAGGGAACACTGAAGCTTTCTTT. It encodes CASSKAYGGNTEAFF.

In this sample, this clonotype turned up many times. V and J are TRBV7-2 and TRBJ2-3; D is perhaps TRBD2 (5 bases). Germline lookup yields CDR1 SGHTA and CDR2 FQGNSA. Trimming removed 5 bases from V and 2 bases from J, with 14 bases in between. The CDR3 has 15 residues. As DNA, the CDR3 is TGTGCCAGCAGCAAAACTAGAACCCACACAGATACGCAGTATTTT. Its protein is CASSKTRTHTDTQYF.

The CDR3 region is CAISRGGNTIYF. CDR3 coding DNA: TGTGCCATCAGCAGGGGAGGAAACACCATATATTTT. V usage is TRBV10-3 and J usage is TRBJ1-3; a possible D gene is TRBD1 (6 bases). CDR3 length: 12 amino acids. V was trimmed by 6 bases and J by 4 bases, leaving 7 bases between them. Germline assignment: CDR1 ENHRY and CDR2 SYGVKD.

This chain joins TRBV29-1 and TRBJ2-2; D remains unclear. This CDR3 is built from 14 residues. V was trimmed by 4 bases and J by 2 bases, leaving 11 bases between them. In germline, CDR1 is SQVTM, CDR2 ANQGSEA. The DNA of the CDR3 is TGCAGCGTTGGCGGAAGTCTTAACACCGGGGAGCTGTTTTTT. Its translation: CSVGGSLNTGELFF.

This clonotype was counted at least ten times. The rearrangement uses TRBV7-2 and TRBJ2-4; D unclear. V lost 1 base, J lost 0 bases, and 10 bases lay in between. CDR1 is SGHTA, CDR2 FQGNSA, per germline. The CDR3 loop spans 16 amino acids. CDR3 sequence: CASSLGPTLAKNIQYF. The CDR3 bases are TGTGCCAGCAGCTTAGGGCCTACACTAGCCAAAAACATTCAGTACTTC.